These 9 T cell receptor beta chains were sequenced from one sample in a study of T cell responses to AZD1222 COVID-19 vaccine. Measured with immunoSEQ multiplex PCR; TCRdb has only the in-frame clones, and not every one. The sample yields around 85,000 clones, 80% to 90% seen once. Source: peripheral blood, taken on day 0 of AZD1222 vaccination. These receptors all come from an adult in good health.

The chain combines TRBV7-2 with TRBJ1-2; D is ambiguous. Deletions cut 8 bases from V and 1 base from J, with 11 bases between. CDR1 is SGHTA and CDR2 is FQGNSA in the germline V gene. The CDR3 contains 13 residues. Here the CDR3 reads CASGSGVNYGYTF. In DNA, the CDR3 is TGTGCCAGCGGGAGTGGGGTTAACTATGGCTACACCTTC.

The chain employs TRBV28 and TRBJ2-5; D is perhaps TRBD1 or TRBD2 (7 bases each). CDR1 MDHEN and CDR2 SYDVKM come from the germline V gene. The CDR3 spans 14 residues. With 6 bases removed from V and 5 bases from J, the gap between germline ends came to 16 bases. DNA of the CDR3: TGTGCCAGCAGAGACCAGGGGGGAGGGGAGACCCAGTACTTC. Translating it yields CASRDQGGGETQYF.

This sequence joins TRBV18 and TRBJ2-7; 14 bases line up with TRBD2. Germline values: CDR1 KGHSH, CDR2 LQKENI. Trimming at V came to 3 bases and at J to 6 bases, leaving 7 bases not matched to a gene. The CDR3 is made up of 16 amino acids. The CDR3 loop is CASSPTGTSGGIEQYF. The CDR3 region has the DNA TGTGCCAGCTCACCGACAGGGACTAGCGGGGGTATCGAGCAGTACTTC.

The chain is built from TRBV14 and TRBJ2-5; D not resolved. Between the trimmed V and J ends, which lost 1 base and 4 bases, there was a span of 16 bases. The germline CDR1 and CDR2 sequences are SGHDN and FVKESK. The CDR3 runs to 16 residues. The CDR3 sequence is CASSQGTMVGGETQYF. CDR3 nucleotides: TGTGCCAGCAGCCAAGGAACAATGGTGGGTGGAGAGACCCAGTACTTC.

The chain is built from TRBV19 and TRBJ2-7, with D possibly being TRBD1 (6 bases). Trimming removed 3 bases at V and 3 bases at J, with 6 bases between. In germline, CDR1 is LNHDA, CDR2 SQIVND (reference sequence). The CDR3 runs 12 residues. CDR3 DNA sequence: TGTGCCAGTAGTATGGACAGCTACGAGCAGTACTTC. This translates into CASSMDSYEQYF.

The chain carries TRBV7-2 and TRBJ2-7; D is ambiguous. Germline V gene data show CDR1 as SGHTA and CDR2 as FQGNSA. CDR3 size: 16 residues. V was trimmed by 4 bases and J by 3 bases, leaving 19 bases between them. The CDR3, as DNA: TGTGCCAGCAGCTCTCCGGGCCATCAGCCCCACTACGAGCAGTACTTC. Amino acids: CASSSPGHQPHYEQYF.

This clone appeared a few times. This CDR3 is CATSSGTTDEKLFF. The CDR3 DNA follows: TGTGCCACATCCTCCGGGACAACGGATGAAAAACTGTTTTTT. The V gene is TRBV10-3, the J gene TRBJ1-4, with D maybe TRBD1 (6 bases). Germline CDR1 and CDR2: ENHRY and SYGVKD. The CDR3 has 14 residues. V was pared by 10 bases and J by 6 bases, with 18 bases between.

The V and J genes are TRBV5-4 and TRBJ1-2; 9 nucleotides align to TRBD1. The CDR3 is 13 residues long. Trimming cost V 10 bases and J 7 bases; bases outside gene matches: 11. Germline V gives CDR1 SGHNT, CDR2 YYREEE (reference sequence). The CDR3 loop is CAHRDRDFFGYTF. CDR3 coding DNA: TGTGCCCATCGGGACAGGGATTTTTTTGGCTACACCTTC.

The rearrangement links TRBV7-6 to TRBJ2-2; TRBD2 agrees at 11 bases. Germline CDR1 reads SGHVS; CDR2 reads FNYEAQ. The CDR3 extends over 16 amino acids. J lost 6 bases, V lost 4 bases, and 7 bases had no gene match. DNA of the CDR3: TGTGCCAGCAGCTCGTTGACTAGCGGGACTCCCGGGGAGCTGTTTTTT. It specifies CASSSLTSGTPGELFF.